This T cell receptor (beta chain) was identified in a study of long-term antiretroviral therapy in people with HIV. Study outcomes and limitations: Controls showed broader CDR3 length ranges than did the HIV repertoires. No data were available on ART adherence, viral resistance or therapy changes.

About this clone itself: Its antigen remains unidentified.

With 5 bases removed from V and 1 base from J, the gap between germline ends came to 3 bases. The CDR3 runs 12 residues. The V gene's germline CDR1 is KGHSH and CDR2 LQKENI. An immunoSEQ assay, version v3.0, was performed at survey level. A per-sample goal of roughly 40,000-55,000 T-cell genomes was targeted by sequencing. Produced via immunoSEQ multiplex PCR; TCRdb's table is partial and in-frame only. The sample consists of under 50,000 clones, 75% to 90% of them appearing once. This TCR came from a woman aged 45-59 years with HIV. Sequencing was performed on unsorted PBMCs, taken 3.1 years after starting antiretroviral therapy. The rearrangement joins TRBV18 to TRBJ1-5; D gene unclear. The DNA of the CDR3 is TGTGCCAGCTCAGAAAGCAATCAGCCCCAGCATTTT. As protein: CASSESNQPQHF.